What follows describes a single T cell receptor (beta chain). Its specific antigen is unknown. No much larger clonotype is one base removed from it; base qualities were not supplied. The collaborating institutions used their own protocols to collect whole blood in K2EDTA tubes. Collaborator samples were shipped for TCRbeta analysis as frozen whole blood, isolated PBMCs, or DNA extracted from either sample type. TCRbeta CDR3 regions were amplified from genomic DNA using the immunoSEQ Assay, a bias-controlled multiplex PCR. The original methods were these. Nucleated cell counts per sample were estimated from amplification of reference gene primers within the assay. To quantify the absolute abundance of each unique TCRbeta CDR3 rearrangement, sequence reads were collapsed and filtered. Productive Simpson clonality was computed per sample as the square root of Simpson's diversity index over productive rearrangements. TCRdb obtained this table from immuneACCESS and retained in-frame rearrangements with V and J assigned. These tables miss some clones; where compared with another copy, unresolved V genes account for less than half of the shortfall, and the remainder is unexplained. The V and J calls and the clone size are those of that table, but D and trimming were determined from the DNA. This sample holds roughly 150,000 clones; over 80% were observed only once. Together, the top ten hold about 11% of the sample.

This entry belongs to a study of blood T cell repertoires in COVID-19 (dated by TCRdb to 2020 to 2022). Background on the whole study: The collaborator samples originated in the United States, Italy and Spain and spanned the acute and convalescent phases of COVID-19. The prospective study material was composed of cDNA or gDNA derived from T cells, B-cell-depleted T cells, or PBMCs. Deeply sampled blood TCRbeta repertoires from subjects exposed to, actively infected with, or recovered from COVID-19 were included in the dataset. The repertoires were released in a freely available public database intended as a resource for research on the immune response to SARS-CoV-2. The samples were drawn from the first 160 participants of the ongoing ImmuneRACE study and from roughly 1,300 subjects provided by 6 global collaborators. Nearly every sample came with metadata listing a de-identified subject ID, COVID-19 status, age in years and sex. Where available, HLA class I and class II types were taken from metadata supplied by the sample provider and were not determined by assay-based typing. General findings and caveats noted by the study authors: The amount of clinical and demographic metadata varied by source and participant and was provided uncurated.

Sequences LNHDA (CDR1) and SQIVND (CDR2) are obtained from the germline V gene (reference sequence). The CDR3, from cysteine to phenylalanine, totals 16 residues. Of the read, only the CDR3 DNA is kept; its 48 bases are in frame from base 1. V lost 6 bases and J lost 5 bases; the stretch between them is 22 bases long. The receptor chain draws on TRBV19 and TRBJ1-1; a weak D assignment points to TRBD1 (6 bases agree). Sequencing was done on a sample of peripheral blood. The origin of this receptor is a woman older than 75 with acute or convalescent COVID-19. The bases are TGTGCCAGTAGACCTCACCAGGCGGGGAGGGGGACTGAAGCTTTCTTT. This translates into CASRPHQAGRGTEAFF.